This TCR beta chain was captured in a study of T-cell memory formation after mild COVID-19. Study-wide findings and caveats: CD4/CD8 balance held among clones contracting day 15 to 85, and later expanders leaned CD4+. The CD4+ clones that contracted clustered mainly within CM and EM, and the CD8+ clones concentrated in EMRA. What remained unconfirmed was the SARS-CoV-2 specificity of second-wave clones peaking on day 37.

The sample holds many counts of this clonotype. Its specificity is unknown. Germline CDR1 SGHTA, CDR2 FQGNSA. CDR3 length: 13 amino acids. Trimming took off 4 bases at V and 1 base at J, with 7 bases between the two ends. TCRalpha and TCRbeta libraries used 5'RACE with constant-segment primers and UMIs. TCRdb processed the 5' RACE reads anew with MiXCR; each CDR3 protein has one entry. This sample has some 340,000 distinct CDR3 sequences; approximately 12% occur once, and the top ten carry roughly 23%. The material sequenced was PBMCs or a T cell subset sorted from them (not recorded which). The V and J genes are TRBV7-2 and TRBJ2-5; D call uncertain. The source is a man aged 18-30 years who had mild COVID-19 (a few samples of this study predate the infection). Cell type and time point are not known. This CDR3 is CASSSGLQETQYF. The CDR3 nucleotides are TGTGCCAGCAGCTCCGGGCTCCAAGAGACCCAGTACTTC.